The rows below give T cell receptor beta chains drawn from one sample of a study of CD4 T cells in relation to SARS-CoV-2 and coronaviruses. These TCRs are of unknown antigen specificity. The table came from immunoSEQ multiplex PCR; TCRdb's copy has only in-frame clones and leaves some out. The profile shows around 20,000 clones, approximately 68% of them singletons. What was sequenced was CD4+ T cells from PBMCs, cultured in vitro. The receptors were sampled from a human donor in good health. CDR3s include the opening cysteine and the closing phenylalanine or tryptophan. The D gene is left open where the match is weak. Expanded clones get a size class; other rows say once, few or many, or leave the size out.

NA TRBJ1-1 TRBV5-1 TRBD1 TGCGCCAGCAGCCCTGGACAGGGATTGGGTGAAGCTTTCTTT CASSPGQGLGEAFF
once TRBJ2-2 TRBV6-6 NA TGTGCCAGCAGTTACGGTGGGGGCGATACCGGGGAGCTGTTTTTT CASSYGGGDTGELFF
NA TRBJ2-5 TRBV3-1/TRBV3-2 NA TGTGCCAGCAGCCAAGTGGAAGGCGAGACCCAGTACTTC CASSQVEGETQYF
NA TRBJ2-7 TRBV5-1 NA TGCGCCAGCAGCCGTGGGTCTATGAACGAGCAGTACTTC CASSRGSMNEQYF
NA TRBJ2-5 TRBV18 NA TGTGCCAGCACATCCCAGGCCGGGGGAGAGACCCAGTACTTC CASTSQAGGETQYF
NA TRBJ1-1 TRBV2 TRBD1 TGTGCCAGCAGTGAAAGGGGGCGGAACACTGAAGCTTTCTTT CASSERGRNTEAFF
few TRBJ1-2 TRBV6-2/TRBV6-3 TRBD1 TGTGCCAGCAGTCCCTGGGACAGAACTAACTATGGCTACACCTTC CASSPWDRTNYGYTF
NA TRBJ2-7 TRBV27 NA TGTGCCAGCAGTTTAACAGCTCTATCCTACGAGCAGTACTTC CASSLTALSYEQYF
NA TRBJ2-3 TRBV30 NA TGTGCCTGGAGGCCTGGAGGCAGGGGCACAGATACGCAGTATTTT CAWRPGGRGTDTQYF
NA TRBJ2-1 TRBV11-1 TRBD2 TGTGCCAGCAGCTTAGCTGCGGCGGGAGGGCAAAGGGAGCAGTTCTTC CASSLAAAGGQREQFF
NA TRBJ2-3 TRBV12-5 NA TGTGCTAGTGGTTTGGTCCCAAGGGGGGGTATCGGGGGGCGAAGCACAGATACGCAGTATTTT CASGLVPRGGIGGRSTDTQYF
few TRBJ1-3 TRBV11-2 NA TGTGCCAGCAGCTGGATGGGCGGGGGAAACACCATATATTTT CASSWMGGGNTIYF
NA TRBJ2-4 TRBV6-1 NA TGTGCCAGCAGTGAAGTAACCACGGGAGTGGGGTACTTC CASSEVTTGVGYF
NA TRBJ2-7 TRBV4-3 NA TGCGCCAGCAGCCAAGACCTGCTAGGGGAAGGCGAGCAGTACTTC CASSQDLLGEGEQYF
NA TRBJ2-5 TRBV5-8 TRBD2 TGTGCCAGCAGCTTGGAAGGGACTAGCTTTGAGACCCAGTACTTC CASSLEGTSFETQYF
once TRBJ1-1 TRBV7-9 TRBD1 TGTGCCAGCAGAGCGGAGAGGGGGCACGGGAACACTGAAGCTTTCTTT CASRAERGHGNTEAFF
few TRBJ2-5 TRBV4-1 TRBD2 TGCGCCAGCAGCCAAGCACTAGCGAAACGAGAGACCCAGTACTTC CASSQALAKRETQYF
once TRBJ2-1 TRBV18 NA TGTGCCAGCTCACCAACCCTCTCCAATGAGCAGTTCTTC CASSPTLSNEQFF
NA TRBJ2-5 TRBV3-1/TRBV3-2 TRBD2 TGTGCCAGCAGCCGACGACTAGCGGGAGAAGAGACCCAGTACTTC CASSRRLAGEETQYF
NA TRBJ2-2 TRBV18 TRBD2 TGTGCCAGCTCACCACCTGGACTAGCGGGGGGAGCGAACACCGGGGAGCTGTTTTTT CASSPPGLAGGANTGELFF
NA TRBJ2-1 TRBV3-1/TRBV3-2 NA TGTGCCAGCAGCCCAGGAACACATGAGCAGTTCTTC CASSPGTHEQFF
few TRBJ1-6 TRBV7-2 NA TGTGCCAGCAGCTTAGCGGGGCTTGACGGTTTCTCACCCCTCCACTTT CASSLAGLDGFSPLHF
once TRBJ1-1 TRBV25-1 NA TGTGCCAGCAGTCAGACGGACAGACTCGATGTCGCTTTCTTT CASSQTDRLDVAFF
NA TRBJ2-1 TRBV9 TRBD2 TGTGCCAGCACCTTAGCGGGAGAAACCTACAATGAGCAGTTCTTC CASTLAGETYNEQFF
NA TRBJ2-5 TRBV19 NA TGTGCCAGTACCGACAGTACACAAGAGACCCAGTACTTC CASTDSTQETQYF
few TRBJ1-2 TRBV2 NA TGTGCCAGCAGGGTGACAGCTAACTATGGCTACACCTTC CASRVTANYGYTF
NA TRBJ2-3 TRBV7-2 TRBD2 TGTGCCAGCTCTATCGAGGGGAGGGCGGACACAGATACGCAGTATTTT CASSIEGRADTDTQYF
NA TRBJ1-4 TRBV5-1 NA TGCGCCAGCAGCGACGGTGGAGGGGCGGAGGGGGAAAAACTGTTTTTT CASSDGGGAEGEKLFF
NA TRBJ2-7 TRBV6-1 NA TGTGCCAGCAGTGAAGGGATTTCGCTTTACTACGAGCAGTACTTC CASSEGISLYYEQYF
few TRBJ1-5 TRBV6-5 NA TGTGCCACCAGACAATTACAGGGATCGCAGCCCCAGCATTTT CATRQLQGSQPQHF
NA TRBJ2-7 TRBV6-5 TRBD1 TGTGCCAGCACCAGAGACAGGGACCTGTACGAGCAGTACTTC CASTRDRDLYEQYF
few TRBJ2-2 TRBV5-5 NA TGTGCCAGCAGGTCCCCCAGGGTTTGGTCGAACACCGGGGAGCTGTTTTTT CASRSPRVWSNTGELFF
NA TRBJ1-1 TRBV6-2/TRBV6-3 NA TGTGCCAGCACCCCATCCATGAACACTGAAGCTTTCTTT CASTPSMNTEAFF
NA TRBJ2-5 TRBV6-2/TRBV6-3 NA TGTGCCAGCAGTTTTATCAGTGGAGAGACCCAGTACTTC CASSFISGETQYF
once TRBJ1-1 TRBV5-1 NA TGCGCCAGCAGCTCCCCGACATGGGAAGGAAAGAACACTGAAGCTTTCTTT CASSSPTWEGKNTEAFF
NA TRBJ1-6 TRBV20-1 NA TGCAGTGCTAGTTTGGGGGGGCGTTCCTATAATTCACCCCTCCACTTT CSASLGGRSYNSPLHF
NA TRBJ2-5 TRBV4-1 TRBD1 TGCGCCAGCAGCCCAGACAGGGTCACCCAGTACTTC CASSPDRVTQYF
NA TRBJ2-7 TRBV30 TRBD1 TGTGCCTGGAGTAAGGGGACAGGGGGCTACGAGCAGTACTTC CAWSKGTGGYEQYF
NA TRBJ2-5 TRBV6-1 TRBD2 TGTGCCAGCAGTGAAGGTCGACTAGCGGGGATGGGAGAGACCCAGTACTTC CASSEGRLAGMGETQYF
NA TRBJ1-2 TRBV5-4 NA TGTGCCAGCAGTTATCGGACAGAGACGCCCTATGGCTACACCTTC CASSYRTETPYGYTF
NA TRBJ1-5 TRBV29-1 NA TGCAGCGTTGTCTTGGGGGGCAGCAATCAGCCCCAGCATTTT CSVVLGGSNQPQHF
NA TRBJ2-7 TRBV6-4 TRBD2 TGTGCCAGCAGTGACTCCCCTTGGCGGGGGGCCTACGAGCAGTACTTC CASSDSPWRGAYEQYF
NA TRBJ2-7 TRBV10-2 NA TGCGCCAGCAGCGACACTAGTGGGACCTACGAGCAGTACTTC CASSDTSGTYEQYF
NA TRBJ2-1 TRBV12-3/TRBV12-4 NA TGTGCCAGCAGTTTGGCGGAGCAGTTCTTC CASSLAEQFF
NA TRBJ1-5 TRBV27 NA TGTGCCAGCAGTGCAATAGTGGGCGCGTGGTTTAAGGGCGGCAATCAGCCCCAGCATTTT CASSAIVGAWFKGGNQPQHF
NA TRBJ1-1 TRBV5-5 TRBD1 TGTGCCAGCAGCCTAGGACAGGGGGGATTAGAAGCTTTCTTT CASSLGQGGLEAFF
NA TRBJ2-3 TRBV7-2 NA TGTGCCAGCAGCCTGGACGGGACTCCCTACGATACGCAGTATTTT CASSLDGTPYDTQYF
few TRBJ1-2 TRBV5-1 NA TGCGCCAGCCGACGGGACACGACGTTTCATGGCTACACCTTC CASRRDTTFHGYTF
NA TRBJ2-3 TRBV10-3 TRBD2 TGTGCCATCAGTGACCCGCTAGCGGGGGGAACGCAGTATTTT CAISDPLAGGTQYF
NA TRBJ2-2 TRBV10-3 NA TGTGCCATCAGTGGTCAGAAGCCCGGGGAGCTGTTTTTT CAISGQKPGELFF
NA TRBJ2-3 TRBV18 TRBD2 TGTGCCAGCTCACGGAGTGGCGGGAGGGCATCAGATACGCAGTATTTT CASSRSGGRASDTQYF
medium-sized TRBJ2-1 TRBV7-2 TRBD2 TGTGCCAGCAGACTACGGTTGGAGGGAGGGCCGTATTTCTTC CASRLRLEGGPYFF
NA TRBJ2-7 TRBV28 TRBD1 TGTGCCAGCAGACCTCCAGGGGGATCCTACGAGCAGTACTTC CASRPPGGSYEQYF
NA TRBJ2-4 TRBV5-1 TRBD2 TGCGCCAGCAGCCCGGGACTAGCGGGAGCGATCGGGGCCAAAAACATTCAGTACTTC CASSPGLAGAIGAKNIQYF
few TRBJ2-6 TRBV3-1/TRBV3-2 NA TGTGCCAGCAGCCTTGCCACGGGATCTGGGGCCAACGTCCTGACTTTC CASSLATGSGANVLTF
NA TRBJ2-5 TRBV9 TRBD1 TGTGCCAGCAGCGTAGGACAGGGGGGGGAGACCCAGTACTTC CASSVGQGGETQYF
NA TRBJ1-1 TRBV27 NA TGTGCCAGCGCACCATCAAGGGGCGAAACTGAAGCTTTCTTT CASAPSRGETEAFF
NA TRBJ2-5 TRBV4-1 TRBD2 TGCGCCAGCAGCCGACAGACTAGCGGGAGAAGCGGAGAGACCCAGTACTTC CASSRQTSGRSGETQYF
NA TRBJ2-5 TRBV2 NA TGTGCCAGCAGTTGGACAGACCAAGAGACCCAGTACTTC CASSWTDQETQYF